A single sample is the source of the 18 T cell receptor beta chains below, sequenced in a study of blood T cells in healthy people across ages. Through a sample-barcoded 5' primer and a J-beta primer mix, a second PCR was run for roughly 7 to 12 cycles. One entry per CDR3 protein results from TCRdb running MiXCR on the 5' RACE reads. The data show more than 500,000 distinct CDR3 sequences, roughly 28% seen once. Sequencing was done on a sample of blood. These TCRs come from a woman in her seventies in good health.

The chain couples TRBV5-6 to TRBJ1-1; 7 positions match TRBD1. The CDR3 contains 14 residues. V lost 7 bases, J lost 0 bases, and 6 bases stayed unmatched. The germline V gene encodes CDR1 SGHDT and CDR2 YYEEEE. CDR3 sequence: CASSGQLMNTEAFF. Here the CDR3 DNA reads TGTGCCAGCTCGGGACAGCTCATGAACACTGAAGCTTTCTTT.

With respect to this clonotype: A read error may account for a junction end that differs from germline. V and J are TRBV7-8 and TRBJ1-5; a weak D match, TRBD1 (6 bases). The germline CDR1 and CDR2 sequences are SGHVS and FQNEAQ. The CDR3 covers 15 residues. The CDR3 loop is CASSLGHRANRPQHF. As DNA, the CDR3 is TGTGCCAGCAGCTTAGGGCACAGGGCCAATCGGCCCCAGCATTTT.

The CDR3 region has the DNA TGTGCCAGCAGCTCCCGGACAGGGGCCGAAAAACTGTTTTTT. This translates into CASSSRTGAEKLFF. V and J are TRBV7-9 and TRBJ1-4; TRBD1 agrees at 9 bases. The germline V gene has CDR1 SEHNR and CDR2 FQNEAQ (reference sequence). The V segment lost 4 bases and the J segment 8 bases; nucleotides outside the gene matches: 5. CDR3 length: 14 amino acids.

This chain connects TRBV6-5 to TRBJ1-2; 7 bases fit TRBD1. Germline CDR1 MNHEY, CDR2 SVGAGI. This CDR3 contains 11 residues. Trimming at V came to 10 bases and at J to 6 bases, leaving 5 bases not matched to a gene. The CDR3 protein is CATYQGDGYTF. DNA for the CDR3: TGTGCCACTTACCAGGGGGATGGCTACACCTTC.

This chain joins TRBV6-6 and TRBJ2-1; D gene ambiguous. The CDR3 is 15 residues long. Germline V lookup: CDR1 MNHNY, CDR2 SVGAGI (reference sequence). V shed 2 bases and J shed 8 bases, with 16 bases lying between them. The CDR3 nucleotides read TGTGCCAGCAGTTACCCTACCGGGCAGACCCATGAGCAGTTCTTC. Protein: CASSYPTGQTHEQFF.

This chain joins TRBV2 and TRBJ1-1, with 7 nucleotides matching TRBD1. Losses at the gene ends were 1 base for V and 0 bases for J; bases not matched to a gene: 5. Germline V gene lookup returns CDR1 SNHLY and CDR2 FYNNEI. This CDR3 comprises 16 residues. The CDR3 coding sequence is TGTGCCAGCAGTGAAGTACTGGACAGGCTGAACACTGAAGCTTTCTTT. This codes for CASSEVLDRLNTEAFF.

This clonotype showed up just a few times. The CDR3 DNA reads TGTGCCAGCAGTAGACAGGGAAGGGGTATAGAGACCCAGTACTTC. Amino acids: CASSRQGRGIETQYF. V and J are TRBV6-5 and TRBJ2-5; 7 bases are shared with TRBD1. The germline V gene encodes CDR1 MNHEY and CDR2 SVGAGI. V shed 5 bases, J shed 4 bases, and the junction held 10 bases outside the gene matches. This CDR3 spans 15 amino acids.

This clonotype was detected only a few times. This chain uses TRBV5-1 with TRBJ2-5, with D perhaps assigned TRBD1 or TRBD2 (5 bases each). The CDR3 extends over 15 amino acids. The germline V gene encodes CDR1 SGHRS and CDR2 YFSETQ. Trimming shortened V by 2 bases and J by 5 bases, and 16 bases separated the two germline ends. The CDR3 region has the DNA TGCGCCAGCAGCTTAGAAGACGGGACGGGGGAGACCCAGTACTTC. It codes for CASSLEDGTGETQYF.

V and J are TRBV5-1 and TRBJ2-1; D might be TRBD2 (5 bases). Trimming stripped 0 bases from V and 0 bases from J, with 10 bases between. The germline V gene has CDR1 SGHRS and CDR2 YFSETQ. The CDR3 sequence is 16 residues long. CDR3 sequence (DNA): TGCGCCAGCAGCTTGGCCTTAGCGAGCTCCTACAATGAGCAGTTCTTC. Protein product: CASSLALASSYNEQFF.

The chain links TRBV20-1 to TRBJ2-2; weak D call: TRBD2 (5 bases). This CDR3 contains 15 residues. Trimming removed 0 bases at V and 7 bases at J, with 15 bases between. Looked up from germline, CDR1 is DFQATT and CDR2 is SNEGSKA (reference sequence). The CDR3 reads CSARETSGFGGELFF. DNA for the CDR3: TGCAGTGCTAGAGAAACTAGTGGGTTTGGCGGGGAGCTGTTTTTT.

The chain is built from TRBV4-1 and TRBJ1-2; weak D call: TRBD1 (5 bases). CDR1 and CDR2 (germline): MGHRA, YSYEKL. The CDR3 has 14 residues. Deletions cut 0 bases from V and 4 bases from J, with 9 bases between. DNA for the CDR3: TGCGCCAGCAGCCAAGAGGGGGTCAGCTATGGCTACACCTTC. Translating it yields CASSQEGVSYGYTF.

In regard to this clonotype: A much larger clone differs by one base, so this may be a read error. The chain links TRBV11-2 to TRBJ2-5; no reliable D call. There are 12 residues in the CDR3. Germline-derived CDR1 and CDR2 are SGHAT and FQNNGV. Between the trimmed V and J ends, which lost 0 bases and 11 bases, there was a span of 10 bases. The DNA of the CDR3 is TGTGCCAGCAGCTTAGACTTCTACGGGCAGTACTTC. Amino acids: CASSLDFYGQYF.

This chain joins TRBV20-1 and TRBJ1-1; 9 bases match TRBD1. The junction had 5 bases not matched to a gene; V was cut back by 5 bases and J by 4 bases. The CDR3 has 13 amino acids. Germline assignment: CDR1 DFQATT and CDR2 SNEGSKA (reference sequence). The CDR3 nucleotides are TGCAGTGCTCCCAGACAGGGGGGCACTGAAGCTTTCTTT. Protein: CSAPRQGGTEAFF.

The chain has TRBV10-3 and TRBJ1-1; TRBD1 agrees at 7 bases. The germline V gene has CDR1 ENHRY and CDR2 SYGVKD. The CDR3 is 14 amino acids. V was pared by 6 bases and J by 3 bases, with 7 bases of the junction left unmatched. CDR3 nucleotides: TGTGCCATCAGGGAGACAGGGTTGCACACTGAAGCTTTCTTT. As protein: CAIRETGLHTEAFF.

DNA for the CDR3: TGTGCCAGCAGGTTAACCGGGACAGACTACTACGAGCAGTACTTC. This sequence encodes CASRLTGTDYYEQYF. This chain joins TRBV7-2 and TRBJ2-7, with 7 nucleotides matching TRBD1. Per the germline V gene, CDR1 is SGHTA and CDR2 is FQGNSA. Trimming removed 6 bases from V and 3 bases from J; junction bases left unmatched: 11. CDR3 length: 15 amino acids.

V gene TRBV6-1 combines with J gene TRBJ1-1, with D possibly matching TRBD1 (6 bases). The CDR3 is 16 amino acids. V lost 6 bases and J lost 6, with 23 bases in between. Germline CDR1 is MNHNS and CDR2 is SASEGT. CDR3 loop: CASSKPATGGIAEAFF. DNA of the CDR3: TGTGCCAGCAGCAAACCAGCCACGGGGGGCATCGCTGAAGCTTTCTTT.

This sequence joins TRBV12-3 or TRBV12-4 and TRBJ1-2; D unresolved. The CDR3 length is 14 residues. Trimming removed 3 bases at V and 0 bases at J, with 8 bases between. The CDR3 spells CASSLSHPNYGYTF. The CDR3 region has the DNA TGTGCCAGCAGTTTGAGTCATCCTAACTATGGCTACACCTTC.

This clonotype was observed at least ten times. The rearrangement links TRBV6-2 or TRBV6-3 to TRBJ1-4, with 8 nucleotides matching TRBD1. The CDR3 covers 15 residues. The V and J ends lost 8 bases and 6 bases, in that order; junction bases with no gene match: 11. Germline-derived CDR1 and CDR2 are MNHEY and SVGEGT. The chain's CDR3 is CASHSWDRSDEKLFF. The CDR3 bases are TGTGCCAGCCACTCCTGGGACAGGTCGGATGAAAAACTGTTTTTT.